This T cell receptor beta chain was profiled in a study of shared clonotypes between healthy human individuals. Across the study: Donors were a couple of women and three men aged 18 to 49. General study points: At large depth, rarefaction still showed sorted-subset sequencing to be incomplete. Generation probabilities were higher for clonotypes shared across all four sorted-subset donors than for unshared ones.

Looked up from germline, CDR1 is DFQATT and CDR2 is SNEGSKA (reference sequence). CDR3 length: 11 residues. The table lists this clone with many counts. Its matching antigen is unknown. One end of the junction does not line up with germline, which may come from a read error. Assay used: immunoSEQ multiplex PCR; TCRdb lists only in-frame clones, some missing. The sample lists about 1 million clones, under 80% seen once, with around 1.5% in the top ten. The chain employs TRBV20-1 and TRBJ1-1; no definite D call. What was sequenced was memory CD4+ T cells sorted from blood. The sample's subset: CD45RA-negative fraction. The TCR originated in a man aged 18 to 35 in good health. The chain's CDR3 is CSAPLLATSSF. Written as DNA, the CDR3 is TGCAGTGCGCCCCTTTTAGCGACATCGAGCTTT.